This TCR beta chain was identified during a study of blood T cell repertoires in COVID-19. Study overall: Samples came from the United States, Italy and Spain, spanning acute and convalescent COVID-19. Nucleic acid was either cDNA or gDNA, and it came from T cells, B-cell-depleted T cells, or PBMCs.

Original methodology: Reference gene primer amplification gave estimated nucleated cell counts. Assay: immunoSEQ multiplex PCR; the TCRdb copy retains only in-frame clones and omits some. The DNA gave D and trimming, while V, J and clone size come from that table. This table holds 330,000 or so clones, about 87% found once. The sample holds one count of this clone. The CDR3 is 14 residues long. Per germline, CDR1 SGHNT and CDR2 YYREEE (reference sequence). The V and J ends lost 4 bases and 5 bases, in that order; junction bases with no gene match: 7. Those enrolled in Seattle joined during active infection and were followed longitudinally afterward.

The chain recombines TRBV5-4 with TRBJ2-7, with TRBD1 matching 9 bases. Sequencing was done on a sample of peripheral blood. This TCR derives from a man aged 25-45 years with COVID-19, enrolled during active disease. DNA for the CDR3: TGTGCCAGCAGCAGGGGACAGGGAGTAGACGAGCAGTACTTC. The encoded protein is CASSRGQGVDEQYF. Full variable domain (rest looked up from reference TRBV5-4 and TRBJ2-7): ETGVTQSPTHLIKTRGQQVTLRCSSQSGHNTVSWYQQALGQGPQFIFQYYREEENGRGNFPPRFSGLQFPNYSSELNVNALELDDSALYLCASSRGQGVDEQYFGPGTRLTVT.